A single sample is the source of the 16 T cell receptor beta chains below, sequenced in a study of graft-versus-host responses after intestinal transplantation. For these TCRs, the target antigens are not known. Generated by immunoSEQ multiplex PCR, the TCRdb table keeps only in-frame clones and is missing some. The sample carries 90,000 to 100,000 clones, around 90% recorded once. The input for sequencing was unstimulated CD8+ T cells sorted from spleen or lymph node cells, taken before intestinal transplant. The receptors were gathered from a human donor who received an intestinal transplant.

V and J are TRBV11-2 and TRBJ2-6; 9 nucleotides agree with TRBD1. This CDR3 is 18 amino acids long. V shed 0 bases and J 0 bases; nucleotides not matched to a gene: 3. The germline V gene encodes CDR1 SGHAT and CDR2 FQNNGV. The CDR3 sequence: CASSLEGQGGSGANVLTF. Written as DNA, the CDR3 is TGTGCCAGCAGCTTAGAGGGACAGGGTGGCTCTGGGGCCAACGTCCTGACTTTC.

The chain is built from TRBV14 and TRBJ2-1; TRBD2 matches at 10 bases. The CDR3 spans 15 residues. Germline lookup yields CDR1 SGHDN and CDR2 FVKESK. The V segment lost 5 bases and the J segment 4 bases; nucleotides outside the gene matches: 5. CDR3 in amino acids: CASSSWTSGYNEQFF. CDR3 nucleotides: TGTGCCAGCAGCAGCTGGACTAGCGGTTACAATGAGCAGTTCTTC.

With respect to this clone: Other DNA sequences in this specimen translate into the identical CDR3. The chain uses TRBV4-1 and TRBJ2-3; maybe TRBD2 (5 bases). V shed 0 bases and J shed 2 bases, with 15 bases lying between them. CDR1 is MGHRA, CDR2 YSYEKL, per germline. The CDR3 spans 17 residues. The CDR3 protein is CASSQDSSRRTTDTQYF. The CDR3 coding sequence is TGCGCCAGCAGCCAAGATAGTAGCAGGAGGACCACAGATACGCAGTATTTT.

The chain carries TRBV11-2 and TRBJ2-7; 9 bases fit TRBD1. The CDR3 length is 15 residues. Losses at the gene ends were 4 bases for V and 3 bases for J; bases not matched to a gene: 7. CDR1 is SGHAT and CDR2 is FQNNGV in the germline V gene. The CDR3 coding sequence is TGTGCCAGCAGCTCCTCGGGACAGGGCTTCTACGAGCAGTACTTC. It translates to CASSSSGQGFYEQYF.

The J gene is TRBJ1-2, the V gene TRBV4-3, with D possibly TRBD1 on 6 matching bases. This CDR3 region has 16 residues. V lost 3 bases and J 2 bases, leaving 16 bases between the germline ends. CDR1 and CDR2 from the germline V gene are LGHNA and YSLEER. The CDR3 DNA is TGCGCCAGCAGCCATACTGATCAGGGGACAAACTATGGCTACACCTTC. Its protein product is CASSHTDQGTNYGYTF.

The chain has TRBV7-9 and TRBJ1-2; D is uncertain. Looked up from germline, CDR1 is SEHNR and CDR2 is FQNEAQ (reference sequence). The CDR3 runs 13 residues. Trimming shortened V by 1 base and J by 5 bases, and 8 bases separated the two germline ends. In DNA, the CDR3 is TGTGCCAGCAGCTTAGGGAGTTTATATGGCTACACCTTC. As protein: CASSLGSLYGYTF.

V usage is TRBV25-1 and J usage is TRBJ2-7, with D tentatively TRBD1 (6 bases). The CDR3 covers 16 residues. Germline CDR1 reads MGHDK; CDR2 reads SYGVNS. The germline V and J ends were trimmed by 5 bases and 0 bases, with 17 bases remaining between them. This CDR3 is CASSLGGGRSSYEQYF. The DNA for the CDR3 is TGTGCCAGCAGTCTTGGGGGCGGAAGGAGCTCCTACGAGCAGTACTTC.

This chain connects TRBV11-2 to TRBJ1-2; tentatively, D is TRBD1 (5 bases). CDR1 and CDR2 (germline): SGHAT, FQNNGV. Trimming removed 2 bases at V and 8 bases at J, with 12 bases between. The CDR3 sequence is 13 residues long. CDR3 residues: CASSLFLRGGYTF. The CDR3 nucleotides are TGTGCCAGCAGCTTATTTCTCCGGGGGGGCTACACCTTC. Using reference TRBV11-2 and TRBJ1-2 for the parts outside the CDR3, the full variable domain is EAGVAQSPRYKIIEKRQSVAFWCNPISGHATLYWYQQILGQGPKLLIQFQNNGVVDDSQLPKDRFSAERLKGVDSTLKIQPAKLEDSAVYLCASSLFLRGGYTFGSGTRLTVV.

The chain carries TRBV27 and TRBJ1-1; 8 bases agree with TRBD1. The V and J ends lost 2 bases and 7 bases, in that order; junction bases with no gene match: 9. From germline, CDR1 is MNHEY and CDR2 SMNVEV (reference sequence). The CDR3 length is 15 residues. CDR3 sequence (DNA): TGTGCCAGCAGTTTAAAGGGAGCGGACAGGGATGAAGCTTTCTTT. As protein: CASSLKGADRDEAFF.

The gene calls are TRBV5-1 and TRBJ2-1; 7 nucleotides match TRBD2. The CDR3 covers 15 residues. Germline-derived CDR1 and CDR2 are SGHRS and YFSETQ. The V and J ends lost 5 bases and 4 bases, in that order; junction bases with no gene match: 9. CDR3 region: CASRAREGPYNEQFF. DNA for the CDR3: TGCGCCAGCAGGGCTAGGGAGGGACCTTACAATGAGCAGTTCTTC.

CDR3 coding DNA: TGTGCCAGCAGCTTATTTGGGGACATCCAAGAGACCCAGTACTTC. Its translation: CASSLFGDIQETQYF. The J gene is TRBJ2-5, the V gene TRBV7-9; the D gene is possibly TRBD1 (6 bases). CDR3 size: 15 residues. Trimming removed 2 bases at V and 1 base at J, with 11 bases between. The V gene's germline CDR1 is SEHNR and CDR2 FQNEAQ (reference sequence).

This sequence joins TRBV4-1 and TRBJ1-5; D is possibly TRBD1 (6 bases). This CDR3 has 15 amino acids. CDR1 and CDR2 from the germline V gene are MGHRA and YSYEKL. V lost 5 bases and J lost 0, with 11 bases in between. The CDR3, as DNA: TGCGCCAGCAGCGACGGACAGTATAGCAATCAGCCCCAGCATTTT. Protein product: CASSDGQYSNQPQHF.

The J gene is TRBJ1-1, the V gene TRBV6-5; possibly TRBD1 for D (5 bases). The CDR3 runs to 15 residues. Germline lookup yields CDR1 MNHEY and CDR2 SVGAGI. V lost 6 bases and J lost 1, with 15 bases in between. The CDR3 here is CASSPSGKANTEAFF. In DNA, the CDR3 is TGTGCCAGCAGCCCGTCAGGGAAGGCGAACACTGAAGCTTTCTTT.

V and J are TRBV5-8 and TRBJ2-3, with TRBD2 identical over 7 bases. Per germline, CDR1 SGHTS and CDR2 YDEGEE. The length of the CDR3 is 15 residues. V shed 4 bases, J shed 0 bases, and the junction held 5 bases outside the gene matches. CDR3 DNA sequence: TGTGCCAGCAGCCCACTAGCGAAGAGCACAGATACGCAGTATTTT. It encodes CASSPLAKSTDTQYF.

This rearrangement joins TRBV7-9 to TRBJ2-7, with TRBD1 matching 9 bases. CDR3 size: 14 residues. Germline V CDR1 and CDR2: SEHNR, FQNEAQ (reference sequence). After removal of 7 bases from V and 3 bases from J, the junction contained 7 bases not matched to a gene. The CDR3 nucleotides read TGTGCCAGCACCGACGGGGGACAGGGCTACGAGCAGTACTTC. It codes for CASTDGGQGYEQYF.

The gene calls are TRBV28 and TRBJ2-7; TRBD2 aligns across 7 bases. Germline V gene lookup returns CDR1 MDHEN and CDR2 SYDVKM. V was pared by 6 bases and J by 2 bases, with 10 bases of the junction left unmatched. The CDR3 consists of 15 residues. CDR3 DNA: TGTGCCAGCAGCCTCACTCGAGCGGGGCCCTACGAGCAGTACTTC. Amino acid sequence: CASSLTRAGPYEQYF.